This T cell receptor (beta chain) derives from a study of T cells in localized non-small cell lung cancer. General study results and limits: Detection in adjacent lung was observed for a median about 56 of the top 100 tumor clones. Uninvolved adjacent lung had higher T cell clonality than tumor and all other tissues.

For this clone: The antigen is undetermined.

Assay used: immunoSEQ multiplex PCR; TCRdb lists only in-frame clones, some missing. The table has approximately 41,000 clones, more than 85% seen once; the top ten hold 7% to 9%. V was cut by 5 bases and J by 4 bases, with 14 bases left in between. Germline CDR1 MNHEY, CDR2 SMNVEV (reference sequence). The CDR3 is made up of 14 amino acids. The gene calls are TRBV27 and TRBJ1-1, with a tentative D call TRBD1 (6 bases). The sample was peripheral blood, taken before any cancer treatment. The clonotype originates from a woman aged 18 to 55 with stage III lung adenocarcinoma. CDR3 DNA sequence: TGTGCCAGCAGTCTAACAGGGACGGGCACTGAAGCTTTCTTT. Translated, it gives CASSLTGTGTEAFF.